What follows describes a single T cell receptor (beta chain). The antigen is not known. The data belong to a study of a mutant IDH1 vaccine in newly diagnosed glioma. Across the whole study: Vaccine dosing followed radiotherapy by 4-6 weeks, or accompanied temozolomide cycles. Standard pretreatment was either radiotherapy, temozolomide, or, for most, radiochemotherapy with temozolomide.

Assay used: immunoSEQ multiplex PCR; TCRdb lists only in-frame clones, some missing. The data contain about 56,000 clones, about 89% of them seen just once; the ten biggest clones take up about 1.3%. The time point here: week 23, last vaccination. Doses comprised 300 ug of mutant IDH1 20-mer peptide each, plus topical imiquimod. Donors had new WHO grade 3 or 4 IDH1-mutant, ATRX-lost astrocytomas. The CDR3 has 14 residues. CDR1 is SQVTM, CDR2 ANQGSEA, per germline. V was shortened by 5 bases and J by 3 bases, with 15 bases between the two germline ends. This specimen consisted of PBMCs, obtained from a glioma patient whose treatment included an IDH1 peptide vaccine. The clonotype comes from a man aged 35-49 years with glioma. V gene TRBV29-1 combines with J gene TRBJ2-3; possibly TRBD1 for D (6 bases). The CDR3 loop reads CSVNRVGLTDTQYF. The CDR3, as DNA: TGCAGCGTTAACAGGGTCGGATTGACAGATACGCAGTATTTT.